This entry describes one T cell receptor beta chain. This sample is drawn from a study of control samples from healthy donors and cancer patients. Produced via immunoSEQ multiplex PCR; TCRdb's table is partial and in-frame only. Of 170,000 or so clones listed, 91% are singletons. The CDR3 is 13 residues long. With 8 bases clipped from V and 2 bases from J, the junction kept 6 bases outside the gene matches. The clonotype originates from a woman between 40 and 50 years old in good health. Sequenced sample: blood. J is TRBJ2-7 and V is TRBV6-7; 7 positions agree with TRBD2. TRBV6-7 falls under the ORF class, with uncertain function. Here the CDR3 reads CASGRDQAYEQYF. CDR3 DNA: TGTGCCAGCGGGAGGGATCAGGCCTACGAGCAGTACTTC.